Included here is one T cell receptor beta chain sequence, with context. Its antigen is unknown. The data originate from a study of blood T cells in healthy people across ages. The study recruited healthy Caucasian donors from Russia who were aged about 6 to 100. Total RNA was isolated from each sample in quantities of at least 6 micrograms. General observations from the study: Estimates drawn from one million T cells were deemed to understate diversity. The study found more naive CD4+ cells and higher diversity in long-lived than aged donors.

The second PCR ran about 6 to 12 cycles with a sample-barcoded 5' primer and J-beta primers. TCRdb called the 5' RACE reads again in MiXCR, with one record for every CDR3 protein. This sample has about 1.4 million distinct CDR3 sequences; roughly 64% occur once, and the top ten carry 5.5% to 8%. CDR1 PRHDT and CDR2 FYEKMQ come from the germline V gene (reference sequence). The CDR3 is 14 amino acids. The V gene lost 5 bases and the J gene lost 0 bases, with 10 bases spanning the gap. The sequence derives from a man younger than 35 in good health. The rearrangement uses TRBV13 and TRBJ1-1; D unresolved. Sequenced sample: blood. The CDR3 here is CASSHQSLNTEAFF. The CDR3 region has the DNA TGTGCCAGCAGCCATCAGAGTCTGAACACTGAAGCTTTCTTT.